This T cell receptor (beta chain) was sequenced in a study of blood T cell repertoires in COVID-19. This clone was seen more than once but under ten times. Germline lookup yields CDR1 MNHEY and CDR2 SVGAGI. This CDR3 has 13 amino acids. V was pared by 10 bases and J by 5 bases, with 15 bases between. Repertoires were generated with immunoSEQ multiplex PCR, while TCRdb's copy carries only in-frame clones and drops some. Among 54,000 or so clones listed, about nine tenths were seen once. The sample consisted of peripheral blood. The chain uses TRBV6-5 and TRBJ1-5; the D gene is possibly TRBD1 (6 bases). The source of this sequence is a man between 45 and 60 years old with active COVID-19. In nucleotides, the CDR3 is TGTGCCACGGGGGGGGCTTGGGATCAGCCCCAGCATTTT. It translates to CATGGAWDQPQHF.